The 30 T cell receptor beta chains below all came from one sample that was sequenced in a study of shared clonotypes between healthy human individuals. Only CD45RO-negative cells positively selected for CCR7 counted as naive CD8 cells, so terminally differentiated effector memory CD45RA+ cells were excluded. Repertoires were generated with immunoSEQ multiplex PCR, while TCRdb's copy carries only in-frame clones and drops some. Seen here are around 560,000 clones, approximately 96% observed once, and the top ten hold over 0.095%. Source material: naive CD8+ T cells sorted from blood. These receptor sequences come from a woman aged 25 to 45 in good health.

V and J are TRBV28 and TRBJ1-1; TRBD1 matches 10 bases. V gave up 5 bases and J gave up 0 bases; unmatched junction bases: 3. CDR3 length: 15 amino acids. Germline-derived CDR1 and CDR2 are MDHEN and SYDVKM. This chain's CDR3 is CASSPDRGMNTEAFF. Here the CDR3 DNA reads TGTGCCAGCAGTCCGGACAGGGGGATGAACACTGAAGCTTTCTTT. The complete variable domain, with remaining parts taken from reference TRBV28 and TRBJ1-1, reads DVKVTQSSRYLVKRTGEKVFLECVQDMDHENMFWYRQDPGLGLRLIYFSYDVKMKEKGDIPEGYSVSREKKERFSLILESASTNQTSMYLCASSPDRGMNTEAFFGQGTRLTVV.

CDR3: CASILSYGREVFPEQYF. The CDR3 coding sequence is TGTGCCAGCATCCTCTCGTACGGGCGGGAGGTTTTCCCCGAGCAGTACTTC. V and J are TRBV2 and TRBJ2-7; 8 positions agree with TRBD2. The V and J ends lost 7 bases and 6 bases, in that order; junction bases with no gene match: 20. CDR3 length: 17 residues. From germline, CDR1 is SNHLY and CDR2 FYNNEI.

The rearrangement uses TRBV7-6 and TRBJ2-2; 9 bases are shared with TRBD2. The germline gives CDR1 SGHVS, CDR2 FNYEAQ. CDR3 length: 16 amino acids. With V trimmed by 4 bases and J by 6 bases, 9 bases remained unmatched. The CDR3 bases are TGTGCCAGCAGCTCACGGCGGGAGGGATCCCCCGGGGAGCTGTTTTTT. Translation gives CASSSRREGSPGELFF.

V is TRBV21-1 and J is TRBJ2-7; the table's D gene call, TRBD2, was not cross checked with the DNA. TRBV21-1 is a known pseudogene. The CDR3 sequence is 19 residues long. In DNA form, the CDR3 reads TGTGCCAGCAGCAAACAGGGACTAGCGGGAACCAGTAAAGCTTACGAGCAGTACTTC. Its translation is CASSKQGLAGTSKAYEQYF.

This sequence joins TRBV9 and TRBJ2-3; 11 nucleotides align to TRBD2. The germline V gene encodes CDR1 SGDLS and CDR2 YYNGEE. CDR3 length equals 15 residues. Trimming removed 3 bases from V and 6 bases from J; junction bases left unmatched: 6. CDR3 protein: CASSGTGLAGDTQYF. The CDR3 coding sequence is TGTGCCAGCAGCGGGACAGGACTAGCGGGTGATACGCAGTATTTT. Supplemented by reference TRBV9 and TRBJ2-3, the full variable domain reads DSGVTQTPKHLITATGQRVTLRCSPRSGDLSVYWYQQSLDQGLQFLIQYYNGEERAKGNILERFSAQQFPDLHSELNLSSLELGDSALYFCASSGTGLAGDTQYFGPGTRLTVL.

The count of this clone is one. This chain joins TRBV7-3 and TRBJ2-3, with no clear D. Germline CDR1 and CDR2: SGHTA and FQGTGA. Trimming pared 8 bases from V and 0 bases from J, leaving 18 bases between. The CDR3 runs to 16 residues. CDR3 residues: CASVGQKSSSTDTQYF. The CDR3, as DNA: TGTGCCAGCGTAGGGCAGAAATCATCTAGCACAGATACGCAGTATTTT.

This chain uses TRBV7-2 with TRBJ2-1, with 10 bases fitting TRBD1. The CDR3 has 14 amino acids. The V gene end was trimmed by 5 bases and the J gene end by 8 bases; junction bases not matched to a gene: 6. Germline V gene data show CDR1 as SGHTA and CDR2 as FQGNSA. CDR3 region: CASSAGTGVYEQFF. For the CDR3, the DNA is TGTGCCAGCAGCGCCGGGACAGGGGTCTATGAGCAGTTCTTC.

The chain employs TRBV2 and TRBJ2-7; D is unclear. Germline CDR1 and CDR2: SNHLY and FYNNEI. V was trimmed by 4 bases and J by 3 bases, leaving 13 bases between them. The CDR3 covers 14 residues. CDR3 protein: CASSGASPDYEQYF. The CDR3 nucleotides are TGTGCCAGCAGTGGAGCCTCGCCTGACTACGAGCAGTACTTC. The full variable domain, rest sourced from reference TRBV2 and TRBJ2-7, is EPEVTQTPSHQVTQMGQEVILRCVPISNHLYFYWYRQILGQKVEFLVSFYNNEISEKSEIFDDQFSVERPDGSNFTLKIRSTKLEDSAMYFCASSGASPDYEQYFGPGTRLTVT.

The V call is TRBV5-6, the J call TRBJ2-1, with 8 bases aligning to TRBD1. The germline gives CDR1 SGHDT, CDR2 YYEEEE. The V gene end was trimmed by 2 bases and the J gene end by 2 bases; junction bases not matched to a gene: 9. This CDR3 contains 17 residues. CDR3 sequence: CASSFPLGQGAYNEQFF. The CDR3 DNA is TGTGCCAGCAGCTTCCCCTTAGGACAGGGAGCCTACAATGAGCAGTTCTTC.

The chain uses TRBV11-2 and TRBJ2-1; no reliable D call. V was clipped by 3 bases and J by 7 bases, with 7 bases between them. Germline-derived CDR1 and CDR2 are SGHAT and FQNNGV. This CDR3 has 12 residues. The CDR3 bases are TGTGCCAGCAGCTTCCATCAAAATGAGCAGTTCTTC. Translating gives CASSFHQNEQFF. The whole variable domain, filled in from reference TRBV11-2 and TRBJ2-1, reads EAGVAQSPRYKIIEKRQSVAFWCNPISGHATLYWYQQILGQGPKLLIQFQNNGVVDDSQLPKDRFSAERLKGVDSTLKIQPAKLEDSAVYLCASSFHQNEQFFGPGTRLTVL.

This chain joins TRBV14 and TRBJ2-7; D remains ambiguous. Germline V CDR1 and CDR2: SGHDN, FVKESK. The CDR3 is 14 amino acids. V lost 1 base and J lost 4, with 11 bases in between. In DNA form, the CDR3 reads TGTGCCAGCAGCCAAGTCAGAAATCCTTACGAGCAGTACTTC. Protein sequence: CASSQVRNPYEQYF.

The chain couples TRBV2 to TRBJ2-7; 10 bases map to TRBD2. The CDR3 runs to 14 residues. CDR1 is SNHLY, CDR2 FYNNEI, per germline. V shed 2 bases and J 7 bases; nucleotides not matched to a gene: 5. This CDR3 reads CASSESLAGNEQYF. CDR3 sequence (DNA): TGTGCCAGCAGTGAATCACTAGCGGGAAATGAGCAGTACTTC.

V and J are TRBV5-5 and TRBJ2-7; D uncertain. Germline CDR1 reads SGHKS; CDR2 reads YYEKEE (reference sequence). The V end lost 1 base, the J end lost 2 bases, and 13 bases lay between the germline ends. This CDR3 has 15 amino acids. The chain's CDR3 is CASSLSGVATYEQYF. For the CDR3, the DNA is TGTGCCAGCAGCTTGTCTGGGGTGGCGACCTACGAGCAGTACTTC.

This chain joins TRBV11-2 and TRBJ2-7; 9 nucleotides match TRBD2. The ends lost 6 bases at V and 1 base at J; junction bases unmatched: 7. This CDR3 has 15 amino acids. Germline V CDR1 and CDR2: SGHAT, FQNNGV. DNA for the CDR3: TGTGCCAGCAGAGTGACTAGCGGAGCTTCCTACGAGCAGTACTTC. This codes for CASRVTSGASYEQYF.

The CDR3 spells CASSLAVVFGNTIYF. The CDR3, as DNA: TGTGCCAGCAGCCTAGCAGTGGTATTTGGAAACACCATATATTTT. The rearrangement joins TRBV4-2 to TRBJ1-3; no reliable D call. CDR1 is LGHNA and CDR2 is YNFKEQ in the germline V gene. V was cut by 4 bases and J by 3 bases, with 13 bases left in between. The CDR3 has 15 amino acids.

The gene calls are TRBV2 and TRBJ1-4; 10 nucleotides agree with TRBD1. The CDR3 runs to 15 residues. Trimming cost V 4 bases and J 8 bases; bases outside gene matches: 7. Per the germline V gene, CDR1 is SNHLY and CDR2 is FYNNEI. CDR3 loop: CASSAYRDRGEKLFF. In nucleotides, the CDR3 is TGTGCCAGCAGTGCGTACCGGGACAGGGGCGAAAAACTGTTTTTT.

A few counts support this clone. The chain carries TRBV9 and TRBJ1-1, with D perhaps matching TRBD1 (5 bases). Looked up from germline, CDR1 is SGDLS and CDR2 is YYNGEE. Between the trimmed V and J ends, which lost 4 bases and 0 bases, there was a span of 10 bases. CDR3 length: 14 amino acids. CDR3 in amino acids: CASSPGGMNTEAFF. CDR3 coding DNA: TGTGCCAGCAGCCCCGGGGGGATGAACACTGAAGCTTTCTTT.

The chain links TRBV30 to TRBJ2-1, with a weak D call TRBD2 (5 bases). V was shortened by 0 bases and J by 4 bases, with 7 bases between the two germline ends. This CDR3 comprises 13 residues. The germline CDR1 and CDR2 sequences are GTSNPN and SVGIG (reference sequence). CDR3 sequence (DNA): TGTGCCTGGAGTGTTCCGGGATACAATGAGCAGTTCTTC. Translating it yields CAWSVPGYNEQFF.

J is TRBJ2-7 and V is TRBV4-1; TRBD2 matches at 12 bases. CDR3 length: 16 residues. Germline-derived CDR1 and CDR2 are MGHRA and YSYEKL. The V and J ends lost 1 base and 4 bases, in that order; junction bases with no gene match: 5. In DNA, the CDR3 is TGCGCCAGCAGCCAAGCTAGCGGGAGGGCACAATACGAGCAGTACTTC. Translation gives CASSQASGRAQYEQYF.

The chain has TRBV19 and TRBJ2-7; 7 nucleotides align to TRBD2. The CDR3 has 15 residues. Germline assignment: CDR1 LNHDA and CDR2 SQIVND (reference sequence). The V and J ends lost 3 bases and 2 bases, in that order; junction bases with no gene match: 7. The CDR3 is CASSIWVGGTYEQYF. CDR3 DNA: TGTGCCAGTAGTATTTGGGTCGGGGGGACCTACGAGCAGTACTTC.

For this clone: This sample includes further DNA sequences coding for the same CDR3. The genes are TRBV27 and TRBJ2-7, with a possible D match to TRBD1 (5 bases). V shed 3 bases and J shed 2 bases, with 11 bases lying between them. Germline V CDR1 and CDR2: MNHEY, SMNVEV (reference sequence). The CDR3 sequence is 14 residues long. The CDR3 DNA reads as TGTGCCAGCAGTTTTAGGCAGGGTACCTACGAGCAGTACTTC. It yields the protein CASSFRQGTYEQYF.

The chain employs TRBV7-6 and TRBJ1-1, with D perhaps matching TRBD1 (5 bases). V lost 2 bases to trimming and J lost 3 bases, with 10 bases between them. Germline V lookup: CDR1 SGHVS, CDR2 FNYEAQ. The CDR3 is made up of 14 amino acids. CDR3 sequence (DNA): TGTGCCAGCAGCTTACGTCGCAGGGACACTGAAGCTTTCTTT. This encodes CASSLRRRDTEAFF.

V and J are TRBV5-6 and TRBJ2-7; no definite D call. The germline V and J ends were trimmed by 1 base and 5 bases, with 10 bases remaining between them. Germline V gene sequence: CDR1 SGHDT, CDR2 YYEEEE. This CDR3 spans 13 amino acids. CDR3 nucleotides: TGTGCCAGCAGCTTGAGTCAGCCCCACGAGCAGTACTTC. It specifies CASSLSQPHEQYF.

The genes are TRBV13 and TRBJ2-7, with D unclear. Germline values: CDR1 PRHDT, CDR2 FYEKMQ (reference sequence). V lost 4 bases and J 2 bases, leaving 6 bases between the germline ends. CDR3 size: 12 residues. CDR3 loop: CASSSTTYEQYF. The CDR3 bases are TGTGCCAGCAGCTCAACAACCTACGAGCAGTACTTC.

V is TRBV9 and J is TRBJ2-1; TRBD2 matches at 7 bases. The CDR3 loop spans 16 amino acids. Losses at the gene ends were 2 bases for V and 4 bases for J; bases not matched to a gene: 9. Per the germline V gene, CDR1 is SGDLS and CDR2 is YYNGEE. The CDR3 reads CASSVSGGYQYNEQFF. The CDR3 DNA sequence: TGTGCCAGCAGCGTTTCGGGGGGTTACCAATACAATGAGCAGTTCTTC.

In its sample, this clone was seen once. This chain connects TRBV15 to TRBJ1-2; D is perhaps TRBD1 (6 bases). Per germline, CDR1 LNHNV and CDR2 YYDKDF (reference sequence). The V and J ends lost 9 bases and 5 bases respectively, with 13 bases between them. There are 12 residues in the CDR3. CDR3: CATQGEEYGYTF. In nucleotides, the CDR3 is TGTGCCACACAGGGCGAAGAATATGGCTACACCTTC.

Comments on this clone: Different DNA sequences within this sample yield the same CDR3. CDR3 in amino acids: CASSPGTSGTYEQYF. In DNA form, the CDR3 reads TGCGCCAGCAGCCCAGGGACTAGCGGTACCTACGAGCAGTACTTC. This chain joins TRBV4-1 and TRBJ2-7; 11 bases align to TRBD2. Germline V gene lookup returns CDR1 MGHRA and CDR2 YSYEKL. The V gene end was trimmed by 4 bases and the J gene end by 2 bases; junction bases not matched to a gene: 4. The CDR3 extends over 15 amino acids.

The chain links TRBV27 to TRBJ2-7; D might be TRBD1 (5 bases). Trimming took off 3 bases at V and 4 bases at J, with 13 bases between the two ends. The germline CDR1 and CDR2 sequences are MNHEY and SMNVEV (reference sequence). CDR3 length: 14 amino acids. The CDR3 nucleotides read TGTGCCAGCAGTTTGAAACAGGTCTTTTACGAGCAGTACTTC. It specifies CASSLKQVFYEQYF.

The V and J genes are TRBV7-2 and TRBJ2-7; 10 bases are shared with TRBD2. V shed 5 bases, J shed 3 bases, and the junction held 7 bases outside the gene matches. The length of the CDR3 is 15 residues. Germline V gene lookup returns CDR1 SGHTA and CDR2 FQGNSA. The CDR3 spells CASSLWTSGVYEQYF. In nucleotides, the CDR3 is TGTGCCAGCAGCCTCTGGACTAGCGGAGTCTACGAGCAGTACTTC.

This clone was observed a single time. This chain links TRBV7-9 with TRBJ2-7; 8 bases are a match to TRBD2. Germline V lookup: CDR1 SEHNR, CDR2 FQNEAQ (reference sequence). This CDR3 has 17 amino acids. V trimming: 0 bases; J trimming: 2 bases; junction bases outside the gene matches: 9. The CDR3 DNA reads as TGTGCCAGCAGCTTAGCCGAAGGTAGCGGGGAACCCTACGAGCAGTACTTC. Residues: CASSLAEGSGEPYEQYF. Drawing the rest from reference TRBV7-9 and TRBJ2-7, the complete variable domain is DTGVSQNPRHKITKRGQNVTFRCDPISEHNRLYWYRQTLGQGPEFLTYFQNEAQLEKSRLLSDRFSAERPKGSFSTLEIQRTEQGDSAMYLCASSLAEGSGEPYEQYFGPGTRLTVT.